This TCR beta chain was captured in a study of blood T cell repertoires in COVID-19. Categorization into cohorts depended on clinical history that participants reported. Under the authors' procedure: Estimation of nucleated cell counts relied on the amplification of reference gene primers. This table comes from immunoSEQ multiplex PCR, and its TCRdb copy is limited to in-frame clones, with some not included. For V, J and clone size, that table is used; D and trimming come from the DNA. The sample contains about 500,000 clones, roughly 90% of which appear only once. Germline V gene sequence: CDR1 SGHNT, CDR2 YYREEE (reference sequence). V lost 0 bases, J lost 8 bases, and 14 bases lay in between. The CDR3 runs 14 residues.

The receptor comes from a woman aged 18-35 years who had recovered from COVID-19. The chain joins TRBV5-4 to TRBJ1-2; D might be TRBD1 (5 bases). Sequences were obtained from PBMCs or T cells enriched from blood (not recorded which). CDR3 bases: TGTGCCAGCAGCTTGGCGGGCGGGACGGTGGGCTACACCTTC. It codes for CASSLAGGTVGYTF.